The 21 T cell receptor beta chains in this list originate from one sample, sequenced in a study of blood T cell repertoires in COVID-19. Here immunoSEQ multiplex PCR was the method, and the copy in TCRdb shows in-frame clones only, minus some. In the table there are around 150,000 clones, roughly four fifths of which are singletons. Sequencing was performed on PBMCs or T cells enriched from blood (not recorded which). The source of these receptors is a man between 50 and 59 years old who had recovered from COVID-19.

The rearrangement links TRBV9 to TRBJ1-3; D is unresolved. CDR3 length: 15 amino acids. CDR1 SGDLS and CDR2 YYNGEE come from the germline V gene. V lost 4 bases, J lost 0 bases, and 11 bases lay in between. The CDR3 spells CASSTRGDSGNTIYF. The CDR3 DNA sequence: TGTGCCAGCAGCACCAGAGGCGACTCTGGAAACACCATATATTTT. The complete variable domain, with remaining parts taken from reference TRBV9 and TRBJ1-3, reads DSGVTQTPKHLITATGQRVTLRCSPRSGDLSVYWYQQSLDQGLQFLIQYYNGEERAKGNILERFSAQQFPDLHSELNLSSLELGDSALYFCASSTRGDSGNTIYFGEGSWLTVV.

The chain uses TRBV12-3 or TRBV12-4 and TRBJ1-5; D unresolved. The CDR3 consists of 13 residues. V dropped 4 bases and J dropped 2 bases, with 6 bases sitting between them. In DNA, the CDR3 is TGTGCCAGCAGTTGGAGGGGCAATCAGCCCCAGCATTTT. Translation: CASSWRGNQPQHF.

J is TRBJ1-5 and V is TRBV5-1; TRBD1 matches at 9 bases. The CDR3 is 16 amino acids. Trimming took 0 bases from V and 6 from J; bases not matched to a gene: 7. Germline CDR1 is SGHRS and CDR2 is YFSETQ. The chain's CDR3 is CASSLEPQGAGQPQHF. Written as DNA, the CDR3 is TGCGCCAGCAGCTTGGAGCCACAGGGGGCCGGTCAGCCCCAGCATTTT.

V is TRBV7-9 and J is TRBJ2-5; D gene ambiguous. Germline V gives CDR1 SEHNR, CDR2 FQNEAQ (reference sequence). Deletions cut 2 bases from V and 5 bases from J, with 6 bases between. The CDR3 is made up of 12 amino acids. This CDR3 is CASSLLPETQYF. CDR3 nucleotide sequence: TGTGCCAGCAGCTTACTCCCGGAGACCCAGTACTTC.

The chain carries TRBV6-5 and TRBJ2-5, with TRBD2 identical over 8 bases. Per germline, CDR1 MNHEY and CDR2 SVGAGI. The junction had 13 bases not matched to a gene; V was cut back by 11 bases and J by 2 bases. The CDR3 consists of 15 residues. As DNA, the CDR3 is TGTGCCGCGGGGCGGATGCGGGGGGAACAAGAGACCCAGTACTTC. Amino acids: CAAGRMRGEQETQYF.

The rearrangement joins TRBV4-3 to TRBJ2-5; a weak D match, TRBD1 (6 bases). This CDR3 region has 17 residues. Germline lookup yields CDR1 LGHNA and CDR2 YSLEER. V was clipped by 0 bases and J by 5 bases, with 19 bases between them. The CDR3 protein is CASSQEVDSPQGETQYF. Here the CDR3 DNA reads TGCGCCAGCAGCCAAGAAGTGGACTCTCCCCAGGGGGAGACCCAGTACTTC.

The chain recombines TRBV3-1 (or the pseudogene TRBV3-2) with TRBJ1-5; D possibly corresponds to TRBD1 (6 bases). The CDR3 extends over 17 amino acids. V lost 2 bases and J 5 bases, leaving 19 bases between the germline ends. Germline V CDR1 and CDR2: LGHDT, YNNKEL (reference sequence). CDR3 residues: CASSQSNGTLWDQPQHF. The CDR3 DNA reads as TGTGCCAGCAGCCAAAGTAACGGGACACTTTGGGATCAGCCCCAGCATTTT.

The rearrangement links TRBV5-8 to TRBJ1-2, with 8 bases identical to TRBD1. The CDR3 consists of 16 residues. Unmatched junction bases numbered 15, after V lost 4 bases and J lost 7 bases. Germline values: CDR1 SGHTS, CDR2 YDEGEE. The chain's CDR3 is CASSSAGRQGSSGYTF. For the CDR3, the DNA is TGTGCCAGCAGCAGCGCCGGGAGACAGGGGTCTTCTGGCTACACCTTC.

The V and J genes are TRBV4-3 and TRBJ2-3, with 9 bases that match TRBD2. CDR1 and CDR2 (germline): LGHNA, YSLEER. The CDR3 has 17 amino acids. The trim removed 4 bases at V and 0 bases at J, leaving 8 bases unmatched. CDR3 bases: TGCGCCAGCAGCCTACGGAAAGCGGGGGGTAGCACAGATACGCAGTATTTT. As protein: CASSLRKAGGSTDTQYF.

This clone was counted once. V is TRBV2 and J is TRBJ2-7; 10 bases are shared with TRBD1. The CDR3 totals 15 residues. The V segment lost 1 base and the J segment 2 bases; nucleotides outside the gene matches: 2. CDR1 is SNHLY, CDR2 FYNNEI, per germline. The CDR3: CASSEGTGGPYEQYF. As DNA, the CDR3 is TGTGCCAGCAGTGAAGGGACAGGGGGTCCCTACGAGCAGTACTTC.

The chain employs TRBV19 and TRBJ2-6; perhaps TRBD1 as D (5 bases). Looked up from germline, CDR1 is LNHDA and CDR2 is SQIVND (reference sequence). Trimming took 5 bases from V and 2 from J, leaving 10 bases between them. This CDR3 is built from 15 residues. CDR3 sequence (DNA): TGTGCCAGTAGTCAGGGTACGGCTGGGGCCAACGTCCTGACTTTC. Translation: CASSQGTAGANVLTF. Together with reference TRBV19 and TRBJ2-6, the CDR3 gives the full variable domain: DGGITQSPKYLFRKEGQNVTLSCEQNLNHDAMYWYRQDPGQGLRLIYYSQIVNDFQKGDIAEGYSVSREKKESFPLTVTSAQKNPTAFYLCASSQGTAGANVLTFGAGSRLTVL.

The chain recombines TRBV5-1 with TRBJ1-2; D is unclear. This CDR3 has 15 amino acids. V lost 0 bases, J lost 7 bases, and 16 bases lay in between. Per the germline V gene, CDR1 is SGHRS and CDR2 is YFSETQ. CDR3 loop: CASSLGRGTERGYTF. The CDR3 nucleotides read TGCGCCAGCAGCTTGGGTCGGGGAACGGAGCGTGGCTACACCTTC.

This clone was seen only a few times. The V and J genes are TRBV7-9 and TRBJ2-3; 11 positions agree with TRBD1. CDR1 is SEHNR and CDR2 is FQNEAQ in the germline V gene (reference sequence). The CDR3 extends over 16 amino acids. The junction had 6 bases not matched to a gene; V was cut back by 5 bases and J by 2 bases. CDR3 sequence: CASSPRTGGFTDTQYF. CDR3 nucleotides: TGTGCCAGCAGCCCTCGGACAGGGGGCTTCACAGATACGCAGTATTTT.

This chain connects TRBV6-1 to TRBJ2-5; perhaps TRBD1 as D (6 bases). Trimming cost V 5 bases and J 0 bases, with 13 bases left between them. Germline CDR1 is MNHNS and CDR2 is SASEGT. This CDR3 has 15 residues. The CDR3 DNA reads TGTGCCAGCAGTCCCCTCCGGACAGACCAAGAGACCCAGTACTTC. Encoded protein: CASSPLRTDQETQYF.

The CDR3 coding sequence is TGTGCCAGCAGTCAAACTAGCGGGGCTTACAATGAGCAGTTCTTC. This gives the protein CASSQTSGAYNEQFF. The chain uses TRBV3-1 (or the pseudogene TRBV3-2) and TRBJ2-1; 10 nucleotides agree with TRBD2. V shed 6 bases, J shed 4 bases, and the junction held 6 bases outside the gene matches. Germline V gives CDR1 LGHDT, CDR2 YNNKEL (reference sequence). The CDR3 has 15 amino acids.

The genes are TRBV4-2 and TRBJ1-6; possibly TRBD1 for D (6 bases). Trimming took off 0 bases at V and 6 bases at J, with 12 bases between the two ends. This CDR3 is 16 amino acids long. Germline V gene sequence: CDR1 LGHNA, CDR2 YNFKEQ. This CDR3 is CASSQDVRTVNSPLHF. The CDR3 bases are TGTGCCAGCAGCCAAGATGTTAGGACAGTTAATTCACCCCTCCACTTT.

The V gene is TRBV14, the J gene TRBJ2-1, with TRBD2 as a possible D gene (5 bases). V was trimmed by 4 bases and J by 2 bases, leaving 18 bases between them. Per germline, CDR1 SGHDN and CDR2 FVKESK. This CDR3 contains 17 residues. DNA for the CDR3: TGTGCCAGCAGCCCCATGGGTCAGAGGGAAGCCTACAATGAGCAGTTCTTC. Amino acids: CASSPMGQREAYNEQFF.

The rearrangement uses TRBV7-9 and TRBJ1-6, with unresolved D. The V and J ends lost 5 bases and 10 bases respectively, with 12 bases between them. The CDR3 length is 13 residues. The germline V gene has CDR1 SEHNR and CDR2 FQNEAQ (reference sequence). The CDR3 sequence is CASSPQRESPLHF. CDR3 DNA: TGTGCCAGCAGCCCCCAGCGGGAGTCACCCCTCCACTTT.

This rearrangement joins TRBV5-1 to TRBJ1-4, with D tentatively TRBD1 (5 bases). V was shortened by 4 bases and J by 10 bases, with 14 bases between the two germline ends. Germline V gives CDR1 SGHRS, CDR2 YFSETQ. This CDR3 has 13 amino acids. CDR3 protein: CASSDFQGRKLFF. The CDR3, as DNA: TGCGCCAGCAGCGATTTTCAGGGTCGAAAACTGTTTTTT.

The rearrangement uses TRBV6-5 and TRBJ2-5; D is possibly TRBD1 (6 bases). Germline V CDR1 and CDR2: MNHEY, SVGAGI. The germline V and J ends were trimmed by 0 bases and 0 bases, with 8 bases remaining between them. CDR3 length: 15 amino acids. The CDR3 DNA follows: TGTGCCAGCAGTTACTCCAGGGGTTACCAAGAGACCCAGTACTTC. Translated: CASSYSRGYQETQYF.

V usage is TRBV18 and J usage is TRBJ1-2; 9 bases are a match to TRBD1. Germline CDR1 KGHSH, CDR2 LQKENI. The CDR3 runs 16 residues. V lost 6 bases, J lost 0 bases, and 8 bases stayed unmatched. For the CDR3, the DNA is TGTGCCAGCTCGTTCCGGGACAGGGATTCTAACTATGGCTACACCTTC. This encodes CASSFRDRDSNYGYTF.